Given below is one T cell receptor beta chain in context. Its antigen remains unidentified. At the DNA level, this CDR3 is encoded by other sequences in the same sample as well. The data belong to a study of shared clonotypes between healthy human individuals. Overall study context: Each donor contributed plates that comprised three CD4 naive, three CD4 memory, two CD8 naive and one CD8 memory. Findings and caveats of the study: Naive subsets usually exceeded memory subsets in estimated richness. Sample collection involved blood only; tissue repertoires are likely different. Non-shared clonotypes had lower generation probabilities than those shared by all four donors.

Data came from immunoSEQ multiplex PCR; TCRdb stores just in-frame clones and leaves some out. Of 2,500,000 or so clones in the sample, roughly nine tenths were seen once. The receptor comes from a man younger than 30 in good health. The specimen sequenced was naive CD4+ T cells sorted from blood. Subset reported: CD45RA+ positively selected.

The CDR3 region is CASSLRGLSYEQYF. The CDR3 DNA sequence: TGTGCCAGCAGCCTCAGGGGTCTCTCCTACGAGCAGTACTTC. This chain uses TRBV11-2 with TRBJ2-7; TRBD1 is a possible D gene (6 bases). V lost 5 bases and J lost 0, with 11 bases in between. The germline gives CDR1 SGHAT, CDR2 FQNNGV. This CDR3 is built from 14 residues.